The entry below gives a single TCR beta chain sequence along with its context. The data were taken from a study of blood T cell repertoires in COVID-19. Study members were between about 18 and 89 years old and lived in about two dozen US regions. Participant-reported clinical history was the basis for cohort assignment. Per germline, CDR1 MRHNA and CDR2 SNTAGT. The CDR3 runs 13 residues. Germline trimming cut 8 bases from V and 8 bases from J; bases unmatched to any gene: 9. Sequencing used immunoSEQ multiplex PCR; TCRdb keeps in-frame clones, though not all of them. The sample holds about 220,000 clones; 83% are singletons and the top ten take around 4.6%.

The clonotype was recovered from a woman in her 50s who had been exposed to COVID-19. The chain carries TRBV6-4 and TRBJ2-1; 7 nucleotides match TRBD1. Sequencing input: PBMCs or T cells enriched from blood (not recorded which). The CDR3 nucleotides read TGTGCCAGCGGGCGGACAGGAAGGGATGAGCAGTTCTTC. It encodes CASGRTGRDEQFF.